The clone carrying this TCR beta chain turned up a few times. After removal of 6 bases from V and 7 bases from J, the junction contained 5 bases not matched to a gene. This CDR3 is built from 13 residues. The sample is drawn from a study of T cells in Graves' hyperthyroidism and ophthalmopathy. Study-wide context: Staff took peripheral blood when the initial diagnosis was made, before any treatment began.

Uncontrolled infection, other autoimmune disease, pregnancy or lactation barred patients from enrollment. Amplified TCR beta CDR3 regions came from RNA transcripts. TCR CDR3 regions were first amplified by RT-PCR with HTBI primers. TCRdb analysed the multiplex PCR reads with MiXCR anew, one entry per CDR3 protein. The sample shows a few hundred thousand distinct CDR3 sequences, about 20% of them seen only once. The chain employs TRBV12-3 or TRBV12-4 and TRBJ1-4; TRBD1 agrees at 7 bases. Source material: blood. The receptor comes from a woman aged 70-85 years with Graves' ophthalmopathy. The CDR3 region has the DNA TGTGCCAGCAGAGACAGGGCTTTTGAAAAACTGTTTTTT. This codes for CASRDRAFEKLFF.